These 12 T cell receptor beta chains originate from one sample sequenced in a study of Graves' ophthalmopathy and Graves' hyperthyroidism. RNA transcripts were the template, and TCR beta CDR3 regions were amplified from them. After a first-round RT-PCR with HTBI primers, a second-round multiplex PCR was run. Using its own MiXCR run on the multiplex PCR reads, TCRdb lists one record per CDR3 protein. This table has nearly 400,000 distinct CDR3 sequences, around 18% appearing once. The sequencing sample was made of peripheral blood. The source of these receptors is a woman between 18 and 29 years old with Graves' ophthalmopathy.

In its sample, this clonotype was seen many times. This chain uses TRBV2 with TRBJ1-1; no firm D call. V was trimmed by 3 bases and J by 0 bases, leaving 11 bases between them. The CDR3 is 15 amino acids. Germline V gene data show CDR1 as SNHLY and CDR2 as FYNNEI. The CDR3 DNA reads as TGTGCCAGCAGTGATCCTCGAAGCGTGAACACTGAAGCTTTCTTT. It codes for CASSDPRSVNTEAFF.

This clonotype came up a few times. Since a much larger clone is just one base distant, this may be a read error. The chain employs TRBV7-9 and TRBJ2-2, with D possibly called TRBD1 or TRBD2 (5 bases each). CDR3 length: 12 residues. Trimming removed 6 bases from V and 6 bases from J, with 8 bases in between. Germline CDR1 reads SEHNR; CDR2 reads FQNEAQ (reference sequence). The DNA of the CDR3 is TGTGCCAGCAGGTCGGGGCCCGGGGAGCTGTTTTTT. Translating it yields CASRSGPGELFF.

J is TRBJ1-2 and V is TRBV7-2; D not certain. CDR1 is SGHTA, CDR2 FQGNSA, per germline. This CDR3 region has 14 residues. V was shortened by 5 bases and J by 7 bases, with 17 bases between the two germline ends. The CDR3 DNA reads TGTGCCAGCAGCCCGACGGGTTTGCCAGGTGGCTACACCTTC. Its translation: CASSPTGLPGGYTF.

The V gene is TRBV12-3 or TRBV12-4, the J gene TRBJ2-2; 7 bases map to TRBD2. The CDR3 is 16 residues long. Trimming took 4 bases from V and 4 from J; bases not matched to a gene: 9. CDR3 region: CASSSEAAGVTGELFF. CDR3 sequence (DNA): TGTGCCAGCAGTTCCGAAGCGGCGGGAGTCACCGGGGAGCTGTTTTTT.

The chain couples TRBV9 to TRBJ1-2; TRBD1 matches at 7 bases. This CDR3 contains 15 residues. With 3 bases clipped from V and 1 base from J, the junction kept 6 bases outside the gene matches. Germline CDR1 is SGDLS and CDR2 is YYNGEE. The DNA of the CDR3 is TGTGCCAGCAGCGCGACGACAGGGAGTAACTATGGCTACACCTTC. Its protein product is CASSATTGSNYGYTF.

The chain is built from TRBV6-5 and TRBJ2-5, with D unresolved. The CDR3 runs 14 residues. Germline V gene lookup returns CDR1 MNHEY and CDR2 SVGAGI. The V and J ends lost 2 bases and 1 base respectively, with 8 bases between them. The CDR3 DNA sequence: TGTGCCAGCAGTTACCTTGGGCGCCAAGAGACCCAGTACTTC. Protein sequence: CASSYLGRQETQYF.

This clonotype was counted at least ten times. CDR3 in DNA: TGTGCCAGCAGAACGGACAGGTTGGAGACCCAGTACTTC. Protein product: CASRTDRLETQYF. The rearrangement links TRBV6-5 to TRBJ2-5; TRBD1 aligns across 7 bases. Germline V gene sequence: CDR1 MNHEY, CDR2 SVGAGI. V was pared by 6 bases and J by 5 bases, with 6 bases of the junction left unmatched. The CDR3 sequence is 13 residues long.

This clonotype was seen many times. This chain uses TRBV6-2 or TRBV6-3 with TRBJ2-5; possibly TRBD2 for D (7 bases). CDR1 and CDR2 (germline): MNHEY, SVGEGT. The V gene lost 6 bases and the J gene lost 5 bases, with 19 bases spanning the gap. This CDR3 comprises 15 residues. CDR3 coding DNA: TGTGCCAGCAGAGGTCCCGGTGGGGGGGGCGAGACCCAGTACTTC. It is translated as CASRGPGGGGETQYF.

This clonotype came up many times. This chain uses TRBV6-1 with TRBJ2-7; TRBD2 matches at 10 bases. The CDR3 length is 13 residues. V was pared by 4 bases and J by 6 bases, with 3 bases of the junction left unmatched. Germline loops: CDR1 MNHNS, CDR2 SASEGT. This CDR3 is CASSVSSGSEQYF. The CDR3 DNA follows: TGTGCCAGCAGTGTGTCTAGCGGGAGCGAGCAGTACTTC.

The chain couples TRBV20-1 to TRBJ1-1; a weak D match, TRBD1 (6 bases). Trimming took 0 bases from V and 1 from J, leaving 15 bases between them. This CDR3 is 16 amino acids long. Germline V gene data show CDR1 as DFQATT and CDR2 as SNEGSKA (reference sequence). The CDR3 DNA reads as TGCAGTGCTAGAGACGGCAGGGGATCGGCGAACACTGAAGCTTTCTTT. Encoded protein: CSARDGRGSANTEAFF.

This clonotype occurred many times. This rearrangement joins TRBV27 to TRBJ1-6, with D hard to call. The CDR3 covers 16 residues. The germline gives CDR1 MNHEY, CDR2 SMNVEV (reference sequence). V lost 2 bases and J lost 6, with 14 bases in between. The CDR3 bases are TGTGCCAGCAGTTTAATCCCTACAGCTGGTAATTCACCCCTCCACTTT. Its protein product is CASSLIPTAGNSPLHF.

The chain recombines TRBV12-3 or TRBV12-4 with TRBJ2-5, with 9 bases identical to TRBD2. Trimming removed 5 bases from V and 3 bases from J; junction bases left unmatched: 10. The CDR3 loop spans 16 amino acids. DNA for the CDR3: TGTGCCAGCAGTCACTTTAGCGGGAGTGGAGAAGAGACCCAGTACTTC. It yields the protein CASSHFSGSGEETQYF.